This entry concerns a single TCR beta chain. Only in-frame clones appear in the TCRdb table, and some are missing; sequencing was by immunoSEQ multiplex PCR. The sample includes over 45,000 clones, approximately 90% seen only once; the top ten take 0.55% to 0.65%. The V end was cut by 4 bases, the J end by 6 bases, with 13 bases between. Germline V gene sequence: CDR1 MGHRA, CDR2 YSYEKL. CDR3 size: 14 residues. This sample was included in a study of T cell changes during pregnancy in multiple sclerosis. The receptor was isolated from a female donor with multiple sclerosis, enrolled in a pregnancy study. The sequences come from CD4+ T cells from peripheral blood mononuclear cells, collected in the first trimester of pregnancy. The V gene is TRBV4-1, the J gene TRBJ2-1; no clear D gene. CDR3 loop: CASSRRQDPNEQFF. CDR3 DNA sequence: TGCGCCAGCAGCCGTCGACAAGACCCCAATGAGCAGTTCTTC.